Here is one T cell receptor (beta chain) with its context. Primers: 60 Vbeta forward and 13 Jbeta reverse. The repertoire was sequenced with immunoSEQ multiplex PCR; TCRdb's copy has only in-frame clones and lacks some. The sample consists of approximately 140,000 clones, approximately 70% of them appearing once. The sample originates from a study of cytomegalovirus exposure and HLA in healthy donors. The CDR3 has 21 residues. Germline values: CDR1 ENHRY, CDR2 SYGVKD. The trim removed 4 bases at V and 0 bases at J, leaving 17 bases unmatched. V and J are TRBV10-3 and TRBJ2-1; 11 bases fit TRBD1. The sequence derives from a woman aged 40-49 years in good health and CMV-seronegative. The specimen sequenced was PBMCs. Here the CDR3 reads CAISGSTGTGGRVDSYNEQFF. Written as DNA, the CDR3 is TGTGCCATCAGTGGTTCAACCGGGACAGGGGGGCGGGTAGACTCCTACAATGAGCAGTTCTTC.